The rows below give T cell receptor beta chains drawn from one sample of a study of human T cells and chemical hapten exposure. TCRdb re-called the RACE reads with MiXCR, one entry per CDR3 protein. This sample has around 80,000 distinct CDR3 sequences, with approximately 8.6% found just once. The sequenced sample consisted of whole blood. The source is a male donor in good health. Some clones in this sample may be carry-over from other donors' samples. Both conserved end residues are part of each CDR3. The order of the fields is J gene, V gene, clone size, D gene, CDR3 DNA, CDR3 protein. A D gene is named only where the DNA matches it firmly. The listing skips clone size in some rows; elsewhere it reads once, few, many or a size class.

J gene: TRBJ1-4
V gene: TRBV18
clone size: NA
D gene: TRBD1
CDR3 DNA: TGTGCCAGCTCACCACGAGGACAGGCAACTAATGAAAAACTGTTTTTT
CDR3 protein: CASSPRGQATNEKLFF

J gene: TRBJ1-6
V gene: TRBV5-1
clone size: NA
D gene: NA
CDR3 DNA: TGCGCCAGCAGCTTGGCGTCGGGTGCAGGCGTAAATTCACCCCTCCACTTT
CDR3 protein: CASSLASGAGVNSPLHF

J gene: TRBJ2-4
V gene: TRBV7-3
clone size: few
D gene: NA
CDR3 DNA: TGTGCCAGCAGCCAGGAGGGGGGTTTAGCCAAAAACATTCAGTACTTC
CDR3 protein: CASSQEGGLAKNIQYF

J gene: TRBJ2-3
V gene: TRBV28
clone size: few
D gene: TRBD1
CDR3 DNA: TGTGCCAGCAGTCGCACAGGGGCGGATACGCAGTATTTT
CDR3 protein: CASSRTGADTQYF

J gene: TRBJ1-1
V gene: TRBV12-3/TRBV12-4
clone size: NA
D gene: NA
CDR3 DNA: TGTGCCAGCAGCCAGGCTGACTTCACTGAAGCTTTCTTT
CDR3 protein: CASSQADFTEAFF

J gene: TRBJ2-7
V gene: TRBV5-1
clone size: NA
D gene: NA
CDR3 DNA: TGCGCCAGCAGCTTGGAGGGTCAGGGGAGCGACGAGCAGTACTTC
CDR3 protein: CASSLEGQGSDEQYF

J gene: TRBJ2-5
V gene: TRBV7-9
clone size: NA
D gene: TRBD2
CDR3 DNA: TGTGCCAGCAGCTTAGAACATAGCGGGAGCTATGAGACCCAGTACTTC
CDR3 protein: CASSLEHSGSYETQYF

J gene: TRBJ1-2
V gene: TRBV30
clone size: many
D gene: NA
CDR3 DNA: TGTGCCTGGAGTGACCTAGGCGGCTATGGCTACACCTTC
CDR3 protein: CAWSDLGGYGYTF

J gene: TRBJ1-1
V gene: TRBV2
clone size: NA
D gene: NA
CDR3 DNA: TGTGCCAGCAGAGTTTCGGGTGTGTACACTGAAGCTTTCTTT
CDR3 protein: CASRVSGVYTEAFF

J gene: TRBJ1-2
V gene: TRBV5-1
clone size: few
D gene: TRBD1
CDR3 DNA: TGCGCCAGCACCGGGACAGGGGGCTATGGCTACACCTTC
CDR3 protein: CASTGTGGYGYTF

J gene: TRBJ1-1
V gene: TRBV7-9
clone size: few
D gene: NA
CDR3 DNA: TGTGCCAGCAGCCCCGACCGAACTTCGAACACTGAAGCTTTCTTT
CDR3 protein: CASSPDRTSNTEAFF

J gene: TRBJ1-4
V gene: TRBV29-1
clone size: NA
D gene: NA
CDR3 DNA: TGCAGCGTTGAAGTGATTAATGAAAAACTGTTTTTT
CDR3 protein: CSVEVINEKLFF

J gene: TRBJ1-5
V gene: TRBV12-3/TRBV12-4
clone size: few
D gene: TRBD1
CDR3 DNA: TGTGCCAGCAGTCCGACAGGGACAATTCAGCCCCAGCATTTT
CDR3 protein: CASSPTGTIQPQHF

J gene: TRBJ2-5
V gene: TRBV3-1
clone size: few
D gene: TRBD2
CDR3 DNA: TGTGCCAGCAGCCGGAACCTAGCGGGAGTAGGGGAGACCCAGTACTTC
CDR3 protein: CASSRNLAGVGETQYF

J gene: TRBJ1-2
V gene: TRBV5-5
clone size: NA
D gene: NA
CDR3 DNA: TGTGCCAGCAGCTTCCAGGCAAACAGAACCTATGGCTACACCTTC
CDR3 protein: CASSFQANRTYGYTF

J gene: TRBJ1-5
V gene: TRBV27
clone size: NA
D gene: NA
CDR3 DNA: TGTGCCAGCAGCCGATATAGCAATCAGCCCCAGCATTTT
CDR3 protein: CASSRYSNQPQHF

J gene: TRBJ2-7
V gene: TRBV29-1
clone size: many
D gene: NA
CDR3 DNA: TGCAGCGTTTTAGATCAGGGTTCCTACGAGCAGTACTTC
CDR3 protein: CSVLDQGSYEQYF

J gene: TRBJ1-6
V gene: TRBV12-3/TRBV12-4
clone size: NA
D gene: NA
CDR3 DNA: TGTGCCAGCAGGAGGGACGGAAAAAATTCACCCCTCCACTTT
CDR3 protein: CASRRDGKNSPLHF

J gene: TRBJ2-5
V gene: TRBV7-9
clone size: few
D gene: TRBD1
CDR3 DNA: TGTGCCAGCAGCTTAGTATCCCGTTTACAGGGGGAACAAGAGACCCAGTACTTC
CDR3 protein: CASSLVSRLQGEQETQYF

J gene: TRBJ2-1
V gene: TRBV27
clone size: NA
D gene: TRBD1
CDR3 DNA: TGTGCCAGCAGTCAATGGGACAGGGAAGGGAATGAGCAGTTCTTC
CDR3 protein: CASSQWDREGNEQFF

J gene: TRBJ2-5
V gene: TRBV11-2
clone size: NA
D gene: NA
CDR3 DNA: TGTGCCAGCAGCGCATTAGGGGTATTTCCGGTTGGGGAGACCCAGTACTTC
CDR3 protein: CASSALGVFPVGETQYF

J gene: TRBJ2-7
V gene: TRBV10-3
clone size: NA
D gene: NA
CDR3 DNA: TGTGCCACCAGGACCCTTGAGGACCAGTTCTCCGAGCAGTACTTC
CDR3 protein: CATRTLEDQFSEQYF

J gene: TRBJ1-1
V gene: TRBV27
clone size: few
D gene: TRBD1
CDR3 DNA: TGTGCCAGCAGCCTCCATCGGACAGGGAGAAACACTGAAGCTTTCTTT
CDR3 protein: CASSLHRTGRNTEAFF

J gene: TRBJ1-5
V gene: TRBV11-2
clone size: NA
D gene: NA
CDR3 DNA: TGTGCCAGCAGCTTGTCAGGGAATGGTCAGCCCCAGCATTTT
CDR3 protein: CASSLSGNGQPQHF

J gene: TRBJ1-4
V gene: TRBV18
clone size: NA
D gene: NA
CDR3 DNA: TGTGCCAGCTCACCCACAAAGCAGGAAAAACTGTTTTTT
CDR3 protein: CASSPTKQEKLFF

J gene: TRBJ2-3
V gene: TRBV4-2
clone size: few
D gene: NA
CDR3 DNA: TGTGCCAGCAGCCAAGAACCGGGCGCAGATACGCAGTATTTT
CDR3 protein: CASSQEPGADTQYF

J gene: TRBJ2-3
V gene: TRBV27
clone size: few
D gene: NA
CDR3 DNA: TGTGCCAGCAGTTTATTACCCAGGGGAGATACGCAGTATTTT
CDR3 protein: CASSLLPRGDTQYF

J gene: TRBJ1-1
V gene: TRBV5-1
clone size: NA
D gene: TRBD1
CDR3 DNA: TGCGCCAGCAGCTTGGAGGGACAGTTTGGGGATGAAGCTTTCTTT
CDR3 protein: CASSLEGQFGDEAFF

J gene: TRBJ2-3
V gene: TRBV5-1
clone size: NA
D gene: TRBD2
CDR3 DNA: TGCGCCAGCAGCTCGGGACTAGCGGGGGGATCCGATAGCACAGATACGCAGTATTTT
CDR3 protein: CASSSGLAGGSDSTDTQYF

J gene: TRBJ1-5
V gene: TRBV20-1
clone size: few
D gene: NA
CDR3 DNA: TGCAGTGCTAGTACGGGTCCCACCCAGCATTTT
CDR3 protein: CSASTGPTQHF

J gene: TRBJ2-1
V gene: TRBV6-1
clone size: NA
D gene: TRBD2
CDR3 DNA: TGTGCCAGCAGTGAAGAGACTAGCGGGAGTTATTTCTACAATGAGCAGTTCTTC
CDR3 protein: CASSEETSGSYFYNEQFF

J gene: TRBJ2-1
V gene: TRBV20-1
clone size: NA
D gene: TRBD2
CDR3 DNA: TGCAGTGCCAGGACTAGCGGGAGGGGAGGGTACAATGAGCAGTTCTTC
CDR3 protein: CSARTSGRGGYNEQFF

J gene: TRBJ2-7
V gene: TRBV29-1
clone size: few
D gene: NA
CDR3 DNA: TGCAGCGTTGAAGGCCAGGGGACCGACGAGCAGTACTTC
CDR3 protein: CSVEGQGTDEQYF

J gene: TRBJ2-7
V gene: TRBV5-1
clone size: few
D gene: NA
CDR3 DNA: TGCGCCAGCAGCTTGGTAGCCGGGAACGAGCAGTACTTC
CDR3 protein: CASSLVAGNEQYF

J gene: TRBJ2-1
V gene: TRBV6-1
clone size: few
D gene: NA
CDR3 DNA: TGTGCCAGCACCCTTATCTACAATGAGCAGTTCTTC
CDR3 protein: CASTLIYNEQFF

J gene: TRBJ2-3
V gene: TRBV29-1
clone size: NA
D gene: NA
CDR3 DNA: TGCAGCGTTGGCGGGGGCATAGATACGCAGTATTTT
CDR3 protein: CSVGGGIDTQYF

J gene: TRBJ2-5
V gene: TRBV6-6
clone size: NA
D gene: TRBD2
CDR3 DNA: TGTGCCAGCAGTTACACGGCTCCAGACGGGCGGGAGGCGGGGGGAGAGACCCAGTACTTC
CDR3 protein: CASSYTAPDGREAGGETQYF

J gene: TRBJ2-1
V gene: TRBV12-3/TRBV12-4
clone size: few
D gene: TRBD2
CDR3 DNA: TGTGCCAGCAGTTTGGGCGGGAGGGCCAATGAGCAGTTCTTC
CDR3 protein: CASSLGGRANEQFF

J gene: TRBJ1-5
V gene: TRBV12-3/TRBV12-4
clone size: few
D gene: NA
CDR3 DNA: TGTGCCAGCAGATCCACAGGGATTAGCAATCAGCCCCAGCATTTT
CDR3 protein: CASRSTGISNQPQHF

J gene: TRBJ1-5
V gene: TRBV18
clone size: few
D gene: NA
CDR3 DNA: TGTGCCACCTCCGGCCCCCCCCATCAGCCCCAGCATTTT
CDR3 protein: CATSGPPHQPQHF

J gene: TRBJ1-4
V gene: TRBV7-6
clone size: few
D gene: NA
CDR3 DNA: TGTGCCAGCAGCTTAGCAAATACAGGGACGGGAAAACTGTTTTTT
CDR3 protein: CASSLANTGTGKLFF

J gene: TRBJ2-3
V gene: TRBV6-2/TRBV6-3
clone size: few
D gene: NA
CDR3 DNA: TGTGCCAGCAGGCTTCTTGTATCGCGAGATACGCAGTATTTT
CDR3 protein: CASRLLVSRDTQYF

J gene: TRBJ1-1
V gene: TRBV29-1
clone size: NA
D gene: NA
CDR3 DNA: TGCAGCGTTGAAGATATTAGGTTGGGGGGGAACACTGAAGCTTTCTTT
CDR3 protein: CSVEDIRLGGNTEAFF

J gene: TRBJ1-1
V gene: TRBV29-1
clone size: few
D gene: TRBD1
CDR3 DNA: TGCAGCGTTTCGGGACAGATGAACACTGAAGCTTTCTTT
CDR3 protein: CSVSGQMNTEAFF

J gene: TRBJ1-1
V gene: TRBV2
clone size: NA
D gene: NA
CDR3 DNA: TGTGCCAGCGGTCGAGGGACTGAAGCTTTCTTT
CDR3 protein: CASGRGTEAFF

J gene: TRBJ2-1
V gene: TRBV5-5
clone size: NA
D gene: NA
CDR3 DNA: TGTGCCAGCAGCGAGGGGGTCCCCTCCTACAATGAGCAGTTCTTC
CDR3 protein: CASSEGVPSYNEQFF

J gene: TRBJ1-1
V gene: TRBV5-6
clone size: few
D gene: NA
CDR3 DNA: TGTGCCAGCAGCTGGGAGTTGGGACAAAACACTGAAGCTTTCTTT
CDR3 protein: CASSWELGQNTEAFF

J gene: TRBJ1-1
V gene: TRBV11-2
clone size: many
D gene: NA
CDR3 DNA: TGTGCCAGCAGCTTAAGGATGGGTGAAGCTTTCTTT
CDR3 protein: CASSLRMGEAFF

J gene: TRBJ2-4
V gene: TRBV10-3
clone size: NA
D gene: TRBD2
CDR3 DNA: TGTGCCATCAGTGAGTCTACCGGGACTAGCGGGACGTCTCTAGCCAAAAACATTCAGTACTTC
CDR3 protein: CAISESTGTSGTSLAKNIQYF

J gene: TRBJ2-7
V gene: TRBV20-1
clone size: many
D gene: NA
CDR3 DNA: TGCAGTGCTAGACCGGGACAAGACTACGAGCAGTACTTC
CDR3 protein: CSARPGQDYEQYF

J gene: TRBJ1-6
V gene: TRBV10-3
clone size: NA
D gene: NA
CDR3 DNA: TGTGCCATCAGTGACCCCCTGGATTCACCCCTCCACTTT
CDR3 protein: CAISDPLDSPLHF

J gene: TRBJ1-4
V gene: TRBV12-3/TRBV12-4
clone size: few
D gene: NA
CDR3 DNA: TGTGCCAGCAGCTCGGGGGCAACTAATGAAAAACTGTTTTTT
CDR3 protein: CASSSGATNEKLFF

J gene: TRBJ2-1
V gene: TRBV6-1
clone size: NA
D gene: NA
CDR3 DNA: TGTGCCAGCAGTGAAGGGCTAGGTGAGCAGTTCTTC
CDR3 protein: CASSEGLGEQFF

J gene: TRBJ2-5
V gene: TRBV14
clone size: NA
D gene: TRBD1
CDR3 DNA: TGTGCCAGCAGCCTACGGGACAGGGTGGGAGAGACCCAGTACTTC
CDR3 protein: CASSLRDRVGETQYF